This passage covers 15 T cell receptor beta chains from one sample sequenced in a study of regulatory T cells in long-lasting Graves disease. Arm-PCR of CDR3 regions and iRepertoire HTBI primers were the basis on which TCR beta libraries were built. TCRdb used MiXCR to reprocess the multiplex PCR reads, holding one entry per CDR3 protein. The sample lists more than 400,000 distinct CDR3 sequences; 15% to 20% were seen once. As for time point: newly diagnosed GD, antithyroid drugs for less than 3 months. Making the TCR library involved RNA that had been extracted from PBMCs. The same specimen was also included in a second study, on T cells in Graves' hyperthyroidism and ophthalmopathy.

The material was peripheral blood mononuclear cells (PBMCs), obtained at new diagnosis, from a patient treated with antithyroid drugs. The receptors originated from a man between 40 and 49 years old with Graves disease.

This clonotype was seen repeatedly, ten times or more. The V call is TRBV28, the J call TRBJ2-2, with TRBD1 matching over 8 bases. The CDR3 consists of 15 residues. V shed 5 bases and J 4 bases; nucleotides not matched to a gene: 6. Germline V gene data show CDR1 as MDHEN and CDR2 as SYDVKM. CDR3 protein: CASSGGQGGTGELFF. DNA of the CDR3: TGTGCCAGCAGTGGCGGACAGGGAGGCACCGGGGAGCTGTTTTTT.

This clonotype has ten or more counts. The chain joins TRBV5-1 to TRBJ2-7; 11 bases line up with TRBD2. J was trimmed by 2 bases and V by 8 bases; bases with no gene match: 6. This CDR3 is 14 amino acids long. In germline, CDR1 is SGHRS, CDR2 YFSETQ. The CDR3 region is CARDRLAGTYEQYF. Here the CDR3 DNA reads TGCGCCAGGGACCGACTAGCGGGAACCTACGAGCAGTACTTC.

V and J are TRBV29-1 and TRBJ2-3, with TRBD2 matching over 12 bases. CDR1 SQVTM and CDR2 ANQGSEA come from the germline V gene. With 6 bases clipped from V and 4 bases from J, the junction kept 8 bases outside the gene matches. This CDR3 is 15 amino acids long. The CDR3 sequence is CSVVGLAGSADTQYF. The CDR3 DNA is TGCAGCGTGGTCGGACTAGCGGGATCGGCAGATACGCAGTATTTT.

This clonotype was found many times. V is TRBV30 and J is TRBJ2-2, with D perhaps matching TRBD1 (5 bases). CDR3 length: 13 amino acids. Trimming left V 4 bases short and J 0 bases short, with 6 bases between. Germline loops: CDR1 GTSNPN, CDR2 SVGIG (reference sequence). The CDR3 spells CAWTGTNTGELFF. CDR3 in DNA: TGTGCCTGGACAGGGACGAACACCGGGGAGCTGTTTTTT.

This clonotype has ten or more counts. The chain is built from TRBV5-1 and TRBJ2-1, with D perhaps matching TRBD1 (6 bases). V lost 0 bases and J 0 bases, leaving 10 bases between the germline ends. Germline loops: CDR1 SGHRS, CDR2 YFSETQ. This CDR3 has 16 residues. The CDR3 loop reads CASSLGTDSSYNEQFF. CDR3 nucleotide sequence: TGCGCCAGCAGCTTGGGGACGGACAGCTCCTACAATGAGCAGTTCTTC.

The chain has TRBV4-3 and TRBJ1-5; no reliable D call. The CDR3 has 15 amino acids. Deletions cut 0 bases from V and 10 bases from J, with 16 bases between. Germline loops: CDR1 LGHNA, CDR2 YSLEER. The CDR3 DNA sequence: TGCGCCAGCAGCCAAGATGTTACGGCGTCTGTACCCCAGCATTTT. Translated: CASSQDVTASVPQHF.

This clonotype has a count of ten or more. The rearrangement links TRBV2 to TRBJ2-7; D call uncertain. Trimming shortened V by 6 bases and J by 0 bases, and 12 bases separated the two germline ends. CDR3 length: 14 residues. Germline values: CDR1 SNHLY, CDR2 FYNNEI. CDR3 residues: CASRNRRNSYEQYF. The CDR3 bases are TGTGCCAGCAGGAACCGACGGAACTCCTACGAGCAGTACTTC.

This clonotype was detected many times. The rearrangement links TRBV7-9 to TRBJ2-7; 9 bases match TRBD1. This CDR3 is built from 15 residues. Unmatched junction bases numbered 6, after V lost 4 bases and J lost 2 bases. Germline CDR1 reads SEHNR; CDR2 reads FQNEAQ (reference sequence). The CDR3 loop reads CASSWTGDGTYEQYF. CDR3 in DNA: TGTGCCAGCAGCTGGACAGGGGATGGGACCTACGAGCAGTACTTC.

This clonotype was counted at least ten times. The V and J genes are TRBV7-3 and TRBJ2-5; 9 bases match TRBD2. The V and J ends lost 2 bases and 7 bases, in that order; junction bases with no gene match: 5. The CDR3 has 14 residues. Germline loops: CDR1 SGHTA, CDR2 FQGTGA. This CDR3 is CASSLATSGGTQYF. The DNA of the CDR3 is TGTGCCAGCAGCTTAGCGACTAGCGGAGGGACCCAGTACTTC.

This clonotype was counted ten times or more. The rearrangement uses TRBV29-1 and TRBJ2-1; 8 nucleotides match TRBD1. This CDR3 contains 12 residues. The germline CDR1 and CDR2 sequences are SQVTM and ANQGSEA. V trimming: 6 bases; J trimming: 8 bases; junction bases outside the gene matches: 6. The CDR3 region is CSVSGGGDEQFF. The CDR3 DNA follows: TGCAGCGTCTCAGGGGGCGGCGATGAGCAGTTCTTC.

With regard to this clonotype: A much larger clone lies a single base off, so this may be a read error. The rearrangement uses TRBV29-1 and TRBJ2-7, with a tentative D call TRBD2 (6 bases). The germline V gene encodes CDR1 SQVTM and CDR2 ANQGSEA. The CDR3 loop spans 14 amino acids. V was trimmed by 3 bases and J by 0 bases, leaving 12 bases between them. CDR3 sequence (DNA): TGCAGCGTTGATTCGGGGAGGAGCTCCTACGAGCAGTACTTC. Protein sequence: CSVDSGRSSYEQYF.

This clonotype was seen more than once but under ten times. The V gene is TRBV5-1, the J gene TRBJ2-5; D is undetermined. The V and J ends lost 2 bases and 2 bases respectively, with 10 bases between them. Germline loops: CDR1 SGHRS, CDR2 YFSETQ. The CDR3 is 14 amino acids. The CDR3 coding sequence is TGCGCCAGCAGCTTCAATGTGGGTCAAGAGACCCAGTACTTC. Its protein product is CASSFNVGQETQYF.

This clonotype was seen many times. V gene TRBV28 combines with J gene TRBJ2-7; D is unresolved. The V end was cut by 1 base, the J end by 5 bases, with 9 bases between. The CDR3 has 13 amino acids. Germline V gives CDR1 MDHEN, CDR2 SYDVKM. CDR3 in DNA: TGTGCCAGCAGTTTATTAGGGTCCCACGAGCAGTACTTC. As protein: CASSLLGSHEQYF.

With regard to this clonotype: This likely stems from a read error, as it lies one base from a far larger clone. This chain connects TRBV2 to TRBJ2-4; 7 bases map to TRBD2. Trimming at V came to 2 bases and at J to 13 bases, leaving 11 bases not matched to a gene. CDR1 is SNHLY and CDR2 is FYNNEI in the germline V gene. This CDR3 spans 14 amino acids. In DNA form, the CDR3 reads TGTGCCAGCAGTGAACTGACTAGCCGCCGGGAGCAGTACTTC. Amino acids: CASSELTSRREQYF.

This chain joins TRBV2 and TRBJ2-7; D is uncertain. The CDR3 loop spans 15 amino acids. Germline assignment: CDR1 SNHLY and CDR2 FYNNEI. V was trimmed by 5 bases and J by 1 base, leaving 15 bases between them. The CDR3 loop reads CASSPSQSYSYEQYF. The CDR3, as DNA: TGTGCCAGCAGTCCTTCGCAGTCCTATTCCTACGAGCAGTACTTC.